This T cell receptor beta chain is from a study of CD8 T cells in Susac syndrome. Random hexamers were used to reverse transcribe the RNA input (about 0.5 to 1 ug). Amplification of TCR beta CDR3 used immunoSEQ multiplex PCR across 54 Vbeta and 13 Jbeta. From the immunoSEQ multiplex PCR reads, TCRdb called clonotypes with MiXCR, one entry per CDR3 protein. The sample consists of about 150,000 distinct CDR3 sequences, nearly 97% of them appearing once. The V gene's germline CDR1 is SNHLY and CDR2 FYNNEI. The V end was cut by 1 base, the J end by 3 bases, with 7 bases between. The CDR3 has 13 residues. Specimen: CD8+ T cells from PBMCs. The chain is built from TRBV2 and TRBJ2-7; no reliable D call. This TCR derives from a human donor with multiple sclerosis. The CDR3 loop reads CASSEVADYEQYV. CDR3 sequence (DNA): TGTGCCAGCAGTGAAGTGGCAGACTACGAGCAGTACGTC.